This entry lists 5 T cell receptor beta chains sequenced from one sample in a study of tumor and adjacent non-tumor tissue in lung cancer. The template was RNA from unsorted bulk tissue. The library came from three nested PCR rounds adapted from ARM-PCR protocols. TCRdb re-called the multiplex PCR reads with MiXCR, one entry per CDR3 protein. There are about 75,000 distinct CDR3 sequences in the sample; around four fifths occur only once, and roughly 12% lies in the top ten. The sequenced sample was lung tumor tissue. These receptors were collected from a woman between 50 and 59 years old with non-small cell lung cancer.

Of note for this clonotype: A much larger clone differs by one base, so this may be a read error. The gene calls are TRBV5-1 and TRBJ2-2; a weak D match, TRBD1 (6 bases). From germline, CDR1 is SGHRS and CDR2 YFSETQ. There are 12 residues in the CDR3. The CDR3 nucleotides read TGCACCACCAGGGGGAACACCGGGGAGCTGTTTTTT. Its translation is CTTRGNTGELFF.

Worth noting for this clonotype: Its ends do not fully match the called genes, so a read error is possible. V is TRBV7-9 and J is TRBJ1-5, with D possibly TRBD1 on 6 matching bases. The CDR3 contains 14 residues. Germline CDR1 is SEHNR and CDR2 is FQNEAQ (reference sequence). The CDR3 here is CVSSSQGYNQPQHF. In nucleotides, the CDR3 is TGTGTCAGCAGCTCGCAGGGGTACAATCAGCCCCAACATTTT.

Concerning this clonotype itself: The junction differs from germline at one of its ends, possibly a read error. J is TRBJ2-1 and V is TRBV11-2, with a weak D call TRBD1 (5 bases). This CDR3 is built from 15 residues. Germline CDR1 reads SGHAT; CDR2 reads FQNNGV. The CDR3 bases are TGTGCCAGCAGCCATGGACATACCTCCTATAATGAGCAGTTCTTC. It translates to CASSHGHTSYNEQFF.

As concerns this clonotype: A clone one base away is much larger, so this may be a read error. The rearrangement links TRBV13 to TRBJ2-5, with D possibly TRBD1 on 6 matching bases. The germline gives CDR1 PRHDT, CDR2 FYEKMQ (reference sequence). The CDR3 runs to 13 residues. The DNA of the CDR3 is TGTGCCAGCGGCTTAAACAGGGCAGAGACCCAGTACTTC. Residues: CASGLNRAETQYF. Combining the CDR3 with reference TRBV13 and TRBJ2-5 gives the whole variable domain AAGVIQSPRHLIKEKRETATLKCYPIPRHDTVYWYQQGPGQDPQFLISFYEKMQSDKGSIPDRFSAQQFSDYHSELNMSSLELGDSALYFCASGLNRAETQYFGPGTRLLVL.

As concerns this clonotype: Without the conserved terminal phenylalanine or tryptophan, this CDR3 likely stems from a read error. The V and J genes are TRBV11-3 and TRBJ1-2; D call uncertain. Trimming took off 10 bases at V and 11 bases at J, with 20 bases between the two ends. The germline CDR1 and CDR2 sequences are SGHNT and YENEEA. This CDR3 region has 12 residues. CDR3 in DNA: TGTGCCACCAAGACGGGTTGCTATAGATACACCATC. Amino acids: CATKTGCYRYTI.